This T cell receptor beta chain came from a study of Graves' ophthalmopathy and Graves' hyperthyroidism (dated by TCRdb to between 2017 and 2018). In terms of the full investigation: A patient counted as having stable hyperthyroidism if there was no progression to ophthalmopathy within 18 months of follow-up. The study used TCR beta repertoire signatures to distinguish Graves' ophthalmopathy from Graves' hyperthyroidism and to predict progression to ophthalmopathy. To explore V-J signatures that distinguish ophthalmopathy from hyperthyroidism, a discovery set of 95 to 100 patients was enrolled, made up of 40 to 45 with ophthalmopathy and under 65 with stable hyperthyroidism. In total, 135 blood samples were TCR-sequenced: some 40 ophthalmopathy, some 75 hyperthyroidism and approximately 17 hyperthyroidism-to-ophthalmopathy patients. Following sample collection, hyperthyroidism patients were given methimazole at a starting dose of 30 mg daily, and ophthalmopathy patients were given high-dose intravenous methylprednisolone. In roughly six hyperthyroidism patients, the T-cell repertoire of thyroid tissue was compared with the T-cell repertoire of blood. The independent validation cohort included roughly 19 hyperthyroidism patients plus 17 patients who later progressed from hyperthyroidism to ophthalmopathy. Study-wide findings and limitations: Sample size was not predetermined statistically, and investigators were not blinded to group allocation. The 13-signature model separated ophthalmopathy from stable hyperthyroidism with about 86% sensitivity and about 81% specificity in cross-validation, and 80%/75% in the test set. Most expanded thyroid clonotypes with frequency above 0.001 were also detected in blood, suggesting blood repertoires may reflect the thyroid immune response. In validation, the model predicted ophthalmopathy progression with 70.59% sensitivity and 72.22% specificity; 12 predicted patients were CT-confirmed with GO in a median of 6.5 months.

For repertoire sequencing, the TCR beta CDR3 regions were amplified from RNA transcripts. The first round of RT-PCR was done with HTBI primers and the Qiagen OneStep RT-PCR kit, and was followed by a second round of multiplex PCR, then size selection and purification. The libraries underwent paired-end sequencing with 100 bp reads on an Illumina HiSeq2000. For the original study's pipeline: SOAPnuke was used to process the reads, removing any read that contained adapters or uncalled bases, had a mean Phred below 15, or lacked an exact match to the constant primer or identifier. High-quality paired reads were merged with COPE v1.2.5. Clonotypes were defined as unique nucleotide sequences and were aligned to IMGT TRB V, D and J references using MiTCR v1.1. The analysis was limited to V-J combinations with a frequency above 0.0001, which together covered over 99% of the repertoires. For each V-J combination, a TCR clonal expansion and chaos score was defined as the ratio of F50 clonal expansion to chaos observed in the TCRdist matrix. Welch's t-statistics and random forest were used to reduce features to approximately 13 V-J combinations, which were fed into a naive Bayes classifier. The similarity between thyroid and blood repertoires was quantified using the Morisita-Horn index. Using fastp at Q25 and MiXCR, TCRdb reprocessed the public reads and kept productive beta chains. Under each unique CDR3 protein, matching rows form one entry showing the most common genes and DNA. It is TCRdb's table, rather than the study itself, that gives the V and J calls and clone size. This sample comprises about 550,000 distinct CDR3 sequences, about two fifths of them detected only once. The ten biggest clones cover about 4% of the sample.

To note about this clonotype: Its specific antigen is unknown. No much larger clone is present one base from it, and per-base qualities are unavailable.

The CDR3 covers 12 residues, taking in both the cysteine and the phenylalanine. Only the CDR3 portion is preserved as DNA: 36 bases, with reading frame beginning at the first base. Trimming at the junction amounts to 5 bases on V and 5 bases on J, and the germline ends lie 9 bases apart. Sequences SGHTA (CDR1) and FQGNSA (CDR2) are obtained from the germline V gene. The hyperthyroidism patients were 18 to 65 years old and newly diagnosed, with a disease duration of less than 2 months. Patients were excluded if they had other autoimmune diseases, uncontrolled infections, pregnancy or lactation. Clinical symptoms, serum thyroxine, TRAb, thyroid ultrasound and orbital computed tomography formed the basis of the diagnosis. Trizol reagent was used to extract the total RNA, and its quality was then checked on an Agilent 2100 Bioanalyzer.

The sequence was obtained from an adult man with Graves' hyperthyroidism. The material sequenced was peripheral blood or thyroid tissue (not recorded which). The V and J genes are TRBV7-2 and TRBJ1-1; too little of a D gene remains to name it. In nucleotides, the sequence is TGTGCCAGCAGCCGAGGACTGACTGAAGCTTTCTTT. Translated, this is CASSRGLTEAFF. The reference TRBV7-2 and TRBJ1-1 proteins fill in what lies around the CDR3, so the full variable domain reads GAGVSQSPSNKVTEKGKDVELRCDPISGHTALYWYRQSLGQGLEFLIYFQGNSAPDKSGLPSDRFSAERTGGSVSTLTIQRTQQEDSAVYLCASSRGLTEAFFGQGTRLTVV.